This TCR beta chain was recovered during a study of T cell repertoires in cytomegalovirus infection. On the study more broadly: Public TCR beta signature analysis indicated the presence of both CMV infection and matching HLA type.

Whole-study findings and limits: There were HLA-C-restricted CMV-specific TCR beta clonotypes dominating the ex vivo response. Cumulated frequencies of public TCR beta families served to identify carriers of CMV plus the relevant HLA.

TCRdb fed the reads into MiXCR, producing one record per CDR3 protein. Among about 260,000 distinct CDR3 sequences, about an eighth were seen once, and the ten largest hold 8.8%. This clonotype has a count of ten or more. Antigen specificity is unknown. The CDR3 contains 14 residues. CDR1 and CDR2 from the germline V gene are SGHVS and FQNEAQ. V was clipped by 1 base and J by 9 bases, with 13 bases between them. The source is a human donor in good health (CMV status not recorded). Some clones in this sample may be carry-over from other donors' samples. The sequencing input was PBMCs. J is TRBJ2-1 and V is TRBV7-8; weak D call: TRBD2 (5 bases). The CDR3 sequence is CASSLDSGFGEQFF. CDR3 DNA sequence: TGTGCCAGCAGCTTAGATTCGGGGTTTGGTGAGCAGTTCTTC.